These T cell receptor beta chains were read from a single sample in a study of molecular identifiers for immune sequencing clone quantification. Using its own MiXCR run on the PCR reads, TCRdb lists one record per CDR3 protein. The data show about half a million distinct CDR3 sequences, around 23% seen once. Source material: naive CD8+ T cells from blood, with Jurkat cell RNA spiked in. These receptors were collected from a human donor in good health. Some libraries in this study had Jurkat cell RNA spiked in. CDR3s include the opening cysteine and the closing phenylalanine or tryptophan. Each record gives: J gene, D gene, clone size, V gene, CDR3 DNA, CDR3 protein. D genes are given only for firm matches. The size field is filled for only some rows; it gives once, few, many or a size class.

TRBJ1-2,.,many,TRBV12-3/TRBV12-4,TGTGCCAGCAGTTTTGGGTCCACCTACACCTTC,CASSFGSTYTF
TRBJ2-5,.,few,TRBV7-9,TGTGCCAGCAGCCCAACTAGGGCCCCCCAAGAGACCCAGTACTTC,CASSPTRAPQETQYF
TRBJ2-5,.,few,TRBV12-3/TRBV12-4,TGTGCCAGCAGTTCGGGAGCCGGGACTCCATCCTTC,CASSSGAGTPSF
TRBJ2-4,.,.,TRBV4-2,TGTGCCAGCAGCCCCGAGACGAGACTCCGAACGGGCAAAAACATTCAGTACTTC,CASSPETRLRTGKNIQYF
TRBJ1-1,.,many,TRBV30,TGTGCCTGGAGGGGCGCTGAAGCTTTCTTT,CAWRGAEAFF
TRBJ2-2,.,.,TRBV24-1,TGTGCCACCACTGGGACGATTAACACCGGGGAGCTGTTTTTT,CATTGTINTGELFF
TRBJ1-1,.,many,TRBV29-1,TGCAGCGTTGGGGGTCAGGACAGGAACACTGAAGCTTTCTTT,CSVGGQDRNTEAFF
TRBJ1-4,.,few,TRBV27,TGTGCCAGCAGTCCCTCGACAGGACCCGTGGGAGTTGAAAAACTGTTTTTT,CASSPSTGPVGVEKLFF
TRBJ2-2,TRBD2,.,TRBV7-9,TGTGCCAGCAGCTTAGTCCCTAGCGGGAGGTCCGGGGAGCTGTTTTTT,CASSLVPSGRSGELFF
TRBJ2-7,.,many,TRBV5-1,TGCGCCAGCAGCTTGGCCCAGTTTCCCTACGAGCAGTACTTC,CASSLAQFPYEQYF
TRBJ2-6,TRBD2,many,TRBV9,TGTGCCAGCAGCGTGGGACTAGCGGGAGAGGCTGGGGCCAACGTCCTGACTTTC,CASSVGLAGEAGANVLTF
TRBJ2-6,TRBD2,.,TRBV4-3,TGCGCCAGCAGCCAAGTCGGTCCTCGGCTAGCGGGTCCCTCTGGGGCCAACGTCCTGACTTTC,CASSQVGPRLAGPSGANVLTF
TRBJ1-6,.,few,TRBV4-1,TGCGCCAGCAGCCAAACCGGGACCGAAAATTCACCCCTCCACTTT,CASSQTGTENSPLHF
TRBJ2-1,TRBD1,many,TRBV4-3,TGCGCCAGCAGCCAGGTGGACAGGGATAATGAGCAGTTCTTC,CASSQVDRDNEQFF
TRBJ2-2,.,many,TRBV29-1,TGCAGCGTTCACAGGGACACCGGGGAGCTGTTTTTT,CSVHRDTGELFF
TRBJ2-2,TRBD2,once,TRBV7-9,TGTGCCAGCGGGGTGACTAGCGGGGAGCTGTTATTT,CASGVTSGELLF
TRBJ1-6,TRBD1,.,TRBV7-9,TGTGCCAGCAGCCACGGACAGGGGGAAGTCGAGTCACCCCTCCACTTT,CASSHGQGEVESPLHF
TRBJ2-3,.,many,TRBV9,TGTGCCAGCAGCGAATATGATACGCAGTATTTT,CASSEYDTQYF
TRBJ1-1,.,many,TRBV4-3,TGCGCCAGCAGCCAAGCCTCCGATCCCGCAACTGAAGCTTTCTTT,CASSQASDPATEAFF
TRBJ2-7,.,.,TRBV4-3,TGCGCCAGCAGCCCGTCTGTAGGGGACCAAGCCTACGAGCAGTACTTC,CASSPSVGDQAYEQYF
TRBJ2-3,.,many,TRBV29-1,TGCAGCGGTGGACACCTGATAACAGATACGCAGTATTTT,CSGGHLITDTQYF
TRBJ1-3,.,once,TRBV7-6,TGTGCCAGCAGCGCAACTACAGGTCTCTCTGGAAACACCATATATTTT,CASSATTGLSGNTIYF
TRBJ2-7,.,few,TRBV5-8,TGTGCCAGCAGCTTGGGTTTTCTCTCCTACGAGCAGTACTTC,CASSLGFLSYEQYF
TRBJ2-1,TRBD1,.,TRBV2,TGTGCCAGCAGCGAGACAGGGCCCAAATACTCCTACAATGAGCAGTTCTTC,CASSETGPKYSYNEQFF
TRBJ2-6,TRBD1,few,TRBV7-8,TGTGCCAGCAGCTTGCCCAGAGGGGACAGGGGTTTAGAGTTTGGGGCCAACGTCCTGACTTTC,CASSLPRGDRGLEFGANVLTF
TRBJ1-1,.,many,TRBV14,TGTGCCAGCAGTCTACAGGGATTGAACACTGAAGCTTTCTTT,CASSLQGLNTEAFF
TRBJ2-7,TRBD1,few,TRBV4-1,TGCGCCAGCAGCCTCACGGGACAGGGGGTCTACGAGCAGTACTTC,CASSLTGQGVYEQYF
TRBJ1-5,.,.,TRBV24-1,TGTGCCACCAGTGATAGCCAGACAGTCGGCGGATTGAGGAAAAATCAGCCCCAGCATTTT,CATSDSQTVGGLRKNQPQHF
TRBJ2-3,TRBD2,many,TRBV29-1,TGCAGCATAGACTATAGCGGGACGTCCACAGATACGCAGTATTTT,CSIDYSGTSTDTQYF
TRBJ2-5,.,many,TRBV20-1,TGCAGTGCTAGTACGAGCGGCCAAGAGACCCAGTACTTC,CSASTSGQETQYF
TRBJ2-7,TRBD2,few,TRBV7-9,TGTGCCAGCGCAGCCGGGACTAGCGGGTACGAGCAGTACTTC,CASAAGTSGYEQYF
TRBJ2-1,.,.,TRBV5-6,TGTGCCAGCAGCGTGGGACTCGCCCGGGGTGTGCAGTTCTTC,CASSVGLARGVQFF
TRBJ2-5,TRBD2,.,TRBV24-1,TGTGCCACCAGTGAGGGGGGGAAAGAGACCCAGTACTTC,CATSEGGKETQYF
TRBJ2-7,.,.,TRBV12-3/TRBV12-4,TGTGCCAGCAGTTCGGGACTGTACTACGAGCAGTACTTC,CASSSGLYYEQYF
TRBJ1-4,TRBD1,few,TRBV27,TGTGCCAGCAGCCCACAGGGGCGGTTTGGTGAAAAACTGTTTTTT,CASSPQGRFGEKLFF
TRBJ1-6,TRBD1,few,TRBV27,TGTGCCAGCAGGACCGGGACAGGGGTCCCCTCACCCCTCCACTTT,CASRTGTGVPSPLHF
TRBJ2-7,.,.,TRBV6-6,TGTGCCAGCAGACCAGCTACCAACTACGAGCAGTACTTC,CASRPATNYEQYF
TRBJ1-6,.,.,TRBV19,TGTGCCAGTAGCCCCACAGGGTTGAATCCACCCCTCCACTTT,CASSPTGLNPPLHF
TRBJ2-3,.,.,TRBV4-3,TGCGCCAGCAGCACCGGGACAACCCACACAGCTACGCAGTATTTT,CASSTGTTHTATQYF
TRBJ2-7,.,.,TRBV5-1,TGCGCCAGCAGCCCATCCGCTTTTGCCACCTACGAGCAGTACTTC,CASSPSAFATYEQYF
TRBJ1-5,.,few,TRBV20-1,TGCAGTGCTGAGTTACCCGCAGCCCTTAGCAATCAGCCCCAGCATTTT,CSAELPAALSNQPQHF
TRBJ2-7,TRBD2,.,TRBV5-6,TGTGCCAGCAGCTTGGGGACTAGCGGGTTGGTCTACGAGCAGTACTTC,CASSLGTSGLVYEQYF
TRBJ1-4,.,few,TRBV7-9,TGTGCCAGCAGCTTAGAGTTAACTAATGAAAAACTGTTTTTT,CASSLELTNEKLFF
TRBJ1-1,.,.,TRBV21-1,TGTGCCAGCAGCAAGAGTTTTAGGTTGGGTGGGACAGGGGGTGAAGCTTTCTTT,CASSKSFRLGGTGGEAFF